This T cell receptor beta chain originates from a study of metastatic and nonmetastatic thyroid tumors. Turning to the study itself: Thyroid patients, malignant and benign, had repertoires compared across blood and tumor or nodule tissue.

Not a single patient had been given any form of treatment at any point before undergoing thyroid surgery. The CDR3 spans 12 residues. Deletions cut 4 bases from V and 7 bases from J, with 7 bases between. In germline, CDR1 is SGHAT, CDR2 FQDESV (reference sequence). TCRdb re-called clones via MiXCR from the PCR reads. This sample carries 30,000 to 45,000 clones, around 30% of them seen once, and the ten largest clones take roughly a tenth. The sample consisted of blood. This chain connects TRBV11-1 to TRBJ2-2; D not resolved. The source of this sequence is a male donor with papillary thyroid cancer or a benign thyroid nodule (not recorded which). Some clones in this sample may be carry-over from other donors' samples. The CDR3 region has the DNA TGTGCCAGCAGCTGGGATTTCGGGGAGCTGTTTTTT. The encoded protein is CASSWDFGELFF.